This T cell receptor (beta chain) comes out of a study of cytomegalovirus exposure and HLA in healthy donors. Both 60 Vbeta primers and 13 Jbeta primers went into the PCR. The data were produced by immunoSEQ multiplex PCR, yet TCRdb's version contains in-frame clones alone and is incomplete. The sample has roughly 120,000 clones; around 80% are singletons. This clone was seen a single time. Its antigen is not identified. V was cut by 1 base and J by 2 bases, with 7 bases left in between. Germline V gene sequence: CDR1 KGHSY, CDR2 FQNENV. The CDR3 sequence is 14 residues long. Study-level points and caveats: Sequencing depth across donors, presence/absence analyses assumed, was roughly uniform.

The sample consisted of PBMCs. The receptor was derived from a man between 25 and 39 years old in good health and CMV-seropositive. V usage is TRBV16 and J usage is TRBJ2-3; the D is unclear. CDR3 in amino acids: CASSQFYLTDTQYF. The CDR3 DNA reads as TGTGCCAGCAGCCAATTCTACCTCACAGATACGCAGTATTTT.